Sequencing of this TCR beta chain was carried out in a study of T cells in localized non-small cell lung cancer. This clone was counted a few times. The antigen remains undetermined. Germline CDR1 is MDHEN and CDR2 is SYDVKM. The CDR3 is made up of 12 amino acids. V gave up 10 bases and J gave up 5 bases, with 14 bases separating them. Sequenced by immunoSEQ multiplex PCR; TCRdb stores in-frame clones only, minus some. Seen here are 3,000 to 3,500 clones, roughly 29% observed once, and the top ten hold approximately 9.1%. General observations from the study: Analysis by sequencing included only one tumor region, so heterogeneity remains possible. A raised T cell density in blood coincided with lengthier overall survival.

Sequenced material: lung tumor tissue, taken before any cancer treatment. This sequence originates from an older male donor with stage I lung adenocarcinoma. V is TRBV28 and J is TRBJ1-2; D is uncertain. This CDR3 reads CATLTDYYGYTF. CDR3 DNA: TGTGCCACCTTGACGGACTATTATGGCTACACCTTC.